This TCR beta chain was sequenced for a study of T cells in localized non-small cell lung cancer. Overall study results and limits: Clonality of T cells reached its maximum in uninvolved adjacent lung, surpassing tumor. Sequencing was restricted to one tumor region; therefore, heterogeneity remains possible.

As concerns this clone: Antigen unknown.

The table came from immunoSEQ multiplex PCR; TCRdb's copy has only in-frame clones and leaves some out. The table records 23,000 or so clones, approximately 89% of them present only once. Germline CDR1 SGHDN, CDR2 FVKESK. The V gene lost 4 bases and the J gene lost 6 bases, with 19 bases spanning the gap. This CDR3 is built from 16 residues. The clonotype was recovered from a woman aged 40-75 years with stage III lung adenocarcinoma. V is TRBV14 and J is TRBJ2-4; a weak D match, TRBD2 (7 bases). The sequencing used peripheral blood mononuclear cells, collected before any cancer treatment. In DNA form, the CDR3 reads TGTGCCAGCAGCCTTACCACCGGGGGCGGGGGAAACATTCAGTACTTC. Its protein product is CASSLTTGGGGNIQYF.